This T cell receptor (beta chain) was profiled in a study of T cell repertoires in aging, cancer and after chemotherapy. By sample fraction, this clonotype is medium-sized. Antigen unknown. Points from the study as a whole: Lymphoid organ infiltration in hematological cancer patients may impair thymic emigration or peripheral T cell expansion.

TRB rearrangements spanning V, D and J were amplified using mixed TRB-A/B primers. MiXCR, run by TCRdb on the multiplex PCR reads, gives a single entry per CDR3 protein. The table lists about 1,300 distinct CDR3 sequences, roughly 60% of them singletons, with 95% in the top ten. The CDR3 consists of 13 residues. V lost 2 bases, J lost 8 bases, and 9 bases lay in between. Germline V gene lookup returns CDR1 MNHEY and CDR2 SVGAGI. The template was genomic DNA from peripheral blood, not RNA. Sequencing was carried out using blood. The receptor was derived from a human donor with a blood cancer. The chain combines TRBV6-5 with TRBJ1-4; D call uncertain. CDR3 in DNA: TGTGCCAGCAGTTACAGGGTCGGCGAAAAACTGTTTTTT. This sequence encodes CASSYRVGEKLFF.